Given below is one T cell receptor beta chain in context. This sample is part of a study of control samples from healthy donors and cancer patients. The length of the CDR3 is 16 residues. Germline values: CDR1 MNHEY, CDR2 SVGEGT. Trimming took 5 bases from V and 7 from J, leaving 18 bases between them. Method: immunoSEQ multiplex PCR; TCRdb's copy keeps in-frame clones and lacks some. Of tens of thousands of clones listed, approximately 86% are singletons. This receptor was obtained from a man in his fifties or sixties in good health. This chain links TRBV6-2 or TRBV6-3 with TRBJ1-6; D uncertain. Specimen: blood. The CDR3 DNA reads TGTGCCAGCAGTCCGAATTATTCCGGCCGCAATTCACCCCTCCACTTT. As protein: CASSPNYSGRNSPLHF.